This T cell receptor beta chain was retrieved from a study of cytomegalovirus exposure and HLA in healthy donors. Findings and limits, study-wide: A few CMV-associated chains were confirmed in vitro to be specific for CMV antigens. Evidence from a later analysis indicated that most CMV-associated TCR beta chains looked HLA-restricted. The study had only CMV serostatus as immune exposure information.

There are 14 residues in the CDR3. CDR1 is SGHRS, CDR2 YFSETQ, per germline. V gave up 4 bases and J gave up 4 bases; unmatched junction bases: 4. The PCR had 60 Vbeta and 13 Jbeta primers. Generated by immunoSEQ multiplex PCR, the TCRdb table keeps only in-frame clones and is missing some. The repertoire table contains around 100,000 clones. Comment on this clone: Its antigen is not identified.

The specimen was PBMCs. The clonotype comes from a man aged 45-60 years in good health and CMV-seronegative. The chain carries TRBV5-1 and TRBJ2-5, with 10 bases identical to TRBD1. The CDR3 DNA is TGCGCCAGCAGCGGGGGACAGGGGAGAGAGACCCAGTACTTC. Its translation: CASSGGQGRETQYF.